One sample yielded the 25 T cell receptor beta chains listed below, sequenced in a study of cytomegalovirus exposure and HLA in healthy donors. Primers for the PCR totalled 60 Vbeta and 13 Jbeta. Sequencing used immunoSEQ multiplex PCR; TCRdb keeps in-frame clones, though not all of them. The table lists about 190,000 clones, more than 9.5% of them singletons. Sequencing was performed on PBMCs. The receptors stem from a man in his fifties or sixties in good health and CMV-seropositive.

The sample holds a few counts of this clone. The chain links TRBV5-1 to TRBJ2-7, with D possibly being TRBD1 (5 bases). The CDR3 consists of 13 residues. Germline V CDR1 and CDR2: SGHRS, YFSETQ. Trimming took 4 bases from V and 2 from J, leaving 10 bases between them. This CDR3 reads CASSVRAPYEQYV. DNA of the CDR3: TGCGCCAGCAGCGTCAGGGCCCCCTACGAGCAGTACGTC.

This clone was counted a few times. The chain is built from TRBV4-1 and TRBJ1-4; possible D gene TRBD1, 5 bases. The CDR3 loop spans 14 amino acids. Germline assignment: CDR1 MGHRA and CDR2 YSYEKL. With 0 bases removed from V and 12 bases from J, the gap between germline ends came to 14 bases. CDR3 protein: CASSQDWGRLELFF. CDR3 in DNA: TGCGCCAGCAGCCAAGATTGGGGCAGGCTTGAACTGTTTTTT.

V gene TRBV6-5 combines with J gene TRBJ2-7; possibly TRBD1 for D (6 bases). The CDR3 is 14 amino acids. Germline loops: CDR1 MNHEY, CDR2 SVGAGI. V gave up 6 bases and J gave up 6 bases, with 18 bases separating them. This CDR3 is CASRSQGFSGEQYF. The CDR3 DNA is TGTGCCAGCAGATCCCAGGGGTTCAGTGGCGAGCAGTACTTC.

This chain links TRBV21-1 with TRBJ2-1; the listed D gene, TRBD2, was not tested against the DNA. TRBV21-1 is a pseudogene. The CDR3 is 15 amino acids. Here the CDR3 DNA reads TGTGCCAGCAGCAAAACTAGCGGGGGGCCGGATGAGCAGTTCTTC. It specifies CASSKTSGGPDEQFF.

CDR3 sequence reads: CASSLTGGDAQPQHF. CDR3 bases: TGTGCCAGCAGCTTGACAGGGGGCGATGCTCAGCCCCAGCATTTT. The V gene is TRBV5-6, the J gene TRBJ1-5, with 9 bases fitting TRBD1. The germline V gene has CDR1 SGHDT and CDR2 YYEEEE. J gave up 6 bases and V 1 base, and 5 bases lay outside the gene matches. The CDR3 runs 15 residues.

This clone was counted a few times. The chain combines TRBV6-4 with TRBJ2-7; 7 nucleotides agree with TRBD1. Germline CDR1 MRHNA, CDR2 SNTAGT. The CDR3 is 12 residues long. V lost 9 bases to trimming and J lost 5 bases; unmatched junction nucleotides: 7. The CDR3 DNA sequence: TGTGCCAGTCTGACAGGGATCAACGAGCAGTACGTC. Its protein product is CASLTGINEQYV.

This chain joins TRBV6-1 and TRBJ2-5; the D gene is possibly TRBD1 (5 bases). Per germline, CDR1 MNHNS and CDR2 SASEGT. Trimming took off 6 bases at V and 7 bases at J, with 18 bases between the two ends. There are 14 residues in the CDR3. The CDR3 DNA sequence: TGTGCCAGCAGCCCCAGGGCAGGGCGCGGGACCCAGTACTTC. This encodes CASSPRAGRGTQYF.

The rearrangement uses TRBV28 and TRBJ1-2; D is unresolved. The CDR3 length is 13 residues. V dropped 3 bases and J dropped 4 bases, with 9 bases sitting between them. Germline CDR1 reads MDHEN; CDR2 reads SYDVKM. The CDR3 protein is CASSFHKIYGYTF. The CDR3 nucleotides are TGTGCCAGCAGTTTTCACAAGATCTATGGCTACACCTTC.

This clone has only a few counts. The genes are TRBV28 and TRBJ1-5, with a tentative D call TRBD1 (6 bases). The V end was cut by 6 bases, the J end by 11 bases, with 20 bases between. CDR1 is MDHEN, CDR2 SYDVKM, per germline. The CDR3 extends over 14 amino acids. The CDR3, as DNA: TGTGCCAGCAGGTTACGACAGGCCTCCTCGGCCCAGCATTTT. As protein: CASRLRQASSAQHF.

This clone was detected a few times. The genes are TRBV18 and TRBJ1-1, with unresolved D. Germline V lookup: CDR1 KGHSH, CDR2 LQKENI. The V and J ends lost 2 bases and 0 bases respectively, with 7 bases between them. The CDR3 consists of 14 residues. CDR3 DNA: TGTGCCAGCTCACCAGGGCGTTTGAACACTGAAGCTTTCTTT. Translated, it gives CASSPGRLNTEAFF.

This clone turned up a few times. Other DNA sequences in this specimen translate into the identical CDR3. The chain is built from TRBV30 and TRBJ1-5; 9 bases agree with TRBD1. The V and J ends lost 1 base and 4 bases, in that order; junction bases with no gene match: 2. This CDR3 region has 14 residues. Germline values: CDR1 GTSNPN, CDR2 SVGIG (reference sequence). As DNA, the CDR3 is TGTGCCTGGAGTGGGGACAGGGTTAATCAGCCCCAGCATTTT. Protein: CAWSGDRVNQPQHF. The variable domain in full, with the rest retrieved from reference TRBV30 and TRBJ1-5, is SQTIHQWPATLVQPVGSPLSLECTVEGTSNPNLYWYRQAAGRGLQLLFYSVGIGQISSEVPQNLSASRPQDRQFILSSKKLLLSDSGFYLCAWSGDRVNQPQHFGDGTRLSIL.

This chain uses TRBV28 with TRBJ1-1; unclear D gene. The V end lost 4 bases, the J end lost 0 bases, and 6 bases lay between the germline ends. The germline V gene encodes CDR1 MDHEN and CDR2 SYDVKM. This CDR3 contains 13 residues. The DNA for the CDR3 is TGTGCCAGCAGTTCGTCGGTGAACACTGAAGCTTTCTTT. As protein: CASSSSVNTEAFF.

The V gene is TRBV4-3, the J gene TRBJ1-2; D is unresolved. This CDR3 region has 13 residues. Per germline, CDR1 LGHNA and CDR2 YSLEER. Trimming shortened V by 5 bases and J by 2 bases, and 9 bases separated the two germline ends. The CDR3, as DNA: TGCGCCAGCAGCTACACCGGGAACTATGGCTACACCTTC. Its protein product is CASSYTGNYGYTF.

The chain is built from TRBV19 and TRBJ1-3; D is perhaps TRBD1 (5 bases). CDR1 is LNHDA, CDR2 SQIVND, per germline (reference sequence). V lost 5 bases and J 2 bases, leaving 7 bases between the germline ends. The CDR3 is 13 amino acids. CDR3 sequence reads: CASSQGPGNTIYF. CDR3 nucleotides: TGTGCCAGTAGTCAGGGCCCTGGAAACACCATATATTTT.

CDR3 protein: CASRDPRQGPSNEQFF. The CDR3 nucleotides are TGCGCCAGCAGAGACCCCAGACAGGGGCCGAGCAATGAGCAGTTCTTC. This chain connects TRBV5-1 to TRBJ2-1, with 8 bases that match TRBD1. V trimming: 5 bases; J trimming: 6 bases; junction bases outside the gene matches: 13. The CDR3 spans 16 residues. Per the germline V gene, CDR1 is SGHRS and CDR2 is YFSETQ.

The V gene is TRBV14, the J gene TRBJ2-7; TRBD1 matches 7 bases. V trimming: 3 bases; J trimming: 1 base; junction bases outside the gene matches: 3. The germline CDR1 and CDR2 sequences are SGHDN and FVKESK. The CDR3 totals 14 residues. In nucleotides, the CDR3 is TGTGCCAGCAGCCAGACAGGGCGTTCCTACGAGCAGTACTTC. Protein sequence: CASSQTGRSYEQYF.

This clone was counted a few times. The chain joins TRBV7-9 to TRBJ2-5; 12 bases are shared with TRBD2. Trimming cost V 5 bases and J 2 bases; bases outside gene matches: 3. Germline V gene lookup returns CDR1 SEHNR and CDR2 FQNEAQ (reference sequence). The CDR3 runs to 15 residues. The CDR3 region is CASSRTSGEQETQYF. DNA for the CDR3: TGTGCCAGCAGCCGGACTAGCGGGGAACAAGAGACCCAGTACTTC.

The chain combines TRBV5-1 with TRBJ1-4; D not certain. Trimming took off 3 bases at V and 7 bases at J, with 19 bases between the two ends. Germline-derived CDR1 and CDR2 are SGHRS and YFSETQ. This CDR3 comprises 16 residues. CDR3 DNA: TGCGCCAGCAGCTCCGGGGAAAGGGCCCGGGGTGAAAAACTGTTTTTT. This gives the protein CASSSGERARGEKLFF.

This chain links TRBV6-5 with TRBJ2-1; D is possibly TRBD1 (5 bases). Germline V lookup: CDR1 MNHEY, CDR2 SVGAGI. Trimming removed 8 bases at V and 3 bases at J, with 8 bases between. The CDR3 is made up of 12 amino acids. The DNA for the CDR3 is TGTGCCAGCCAGGGCCTCTACAATGAGCAGTTCTTC. This sequence encodes CASQGLYNEQFF.

V usage is TRBV11-2 and J usage is TRBJ2-7, with D perhaps matching TRBD1 (6 bases). Trimming shortened V by 8 bases and J by 6 bases, and 20 bases separated the two germline ends. This CDR3 is 14 amino acids long. The germline V gene has CDR1 SGHAT and CDR2 FQNNGV. The CDR3 spells CASSWGNRAGEQYF. CDR3 nucleotide sequence: TGTGCCAGCTCGTGGGGAAACAGGGCGGGCGAGCAGTACTTC.

The chain recombines TRBV21-1 with TRBJ2-6; TRBD1, as called in the table, went unchecked against the DNA. TRBV21-1 counts as a pseudogene. The CDR3 is 18 amino acids. The CDR3 nucleotides read TGTGCCAGCACCTTAAAACCAAGGGGGCAATCTGGGGCCAACGTCCTGACTTTC. Translation: CASTLKPRGQSGANVLTF.

This clone appeared a few times. This rearrangement joins TRBV6-5 to TRBJ2-3, with D hard to call. The CDR3 consists of 13 residues. V lost 5 bases, J lost 4 bases, and 10 bases lay in between. The germline V gene has CDR1 MNHEY and CDR2 SVGAGI. The CDR3 DNA reads as TGTGCCAGCAGTCCCCCGTTTCCAGATACGCAGTATTTT. Residues: CASSPPFPDTQYF.

This clone turned up a few times. The gene calls are TRBV5-1 and TRBJ1-1; 9 bases agree with TRBD1. The CDR3 totals 14 residues. The germline V gene encodes CDR1 SGHRS and CDR2 YFSETQ. The junction had 4 bases not matched to a gene; V was cut back by 5 bases and J by 2 bases. The CDR3 loop reads CASRSTGGNTEAFF. CDR3 DNA sequence: TGCGCCAGCAGGTCTACAGGGGGCAACACTGAAGCTTTCTTT. The variable domain in full, completed from reference TRBV5-1 and TRBJ1-1, reads KAGVTQTPRYLIKTRGQQVTLSCSPISGHRSVSWYQQTPGQGLQFLFEYFSETQRNKGNFPGRFSGRQFSNSRSEMNVSTLELGDSALYLCASRSTGGNTEAFFGQGTRLTVV.

This clone appeared a few times. V gene TRBV29-1 combines with J gene TRBJ1-1, with D unresolved. CDR1 is SQVTM and CDR2 is ANQGSEA in the germline V gene. V lost 3 bases, J lost 4 bases, and 9 bases lay in between. This CDR3 comprises 12 residues. CDR3 sequence: CSVDYRSTEAFF. The CDR3 nucleotides are TGCAGCGTTGATTATCGGAGCACTGAAGCTTTCTTT.

Only a few counts were recorded for this clone. The CDR3 sequence is CTSSQPLAPTSGNTIYF. The CDR3 region has the DNA TGCACCAGCAGCCAACCTTTAGCGCCAACCTCTGGAAACACCATATATTTT. The chain recombines TRBV1 with TRBJ1-3. TRBV1 is labeled a pseudogene. This CDR3 is 17 amino acids long.